This TCR beta chain was profiled in a study of blood T cells in healthy people across ages. Study summary: Template-switching capture recovered about one barcoded beta molecule per two T cells.

This clonotype was seen at least ten times. The use of a sample-barcoded 5' primer and a J-beta primer mix characterized a second PCR of about 7 to 12 cycles. A template-switch adaptor that had 12 random nucleotides put a tag on each cDNA molecule. Each sample yielded at least 3 million CDR3-containing paired-end reads. A single record per CDR3 protein comes from TCRdb applying MiXCR to the 5' RACE reads. The sample lists fewer than 950,000 distinct CDR3 sequences, roughly 34% seen once, with around 13% in the top ten. Germline V gives CDR1 LGHNA, CDR2 YSLEER. The V gene lost 0 bases and the J gene lost 8 bases, with 13 bases spanning the gap. This CDR3 contains 15 residues.

The chain has TRBV4-3 and TRBJ1-4; no definite D call. The TCR originated in a man aged 18 to 30 in good health. The sequenced material came from blood. CDR3 sequence: CASSQEVGIGEKLFF. In nucleotides, the CDR3 is TGCGCCAGCAGCCAAGAAGTGGGAATCGGGGAAAAACTGTTTTTT.